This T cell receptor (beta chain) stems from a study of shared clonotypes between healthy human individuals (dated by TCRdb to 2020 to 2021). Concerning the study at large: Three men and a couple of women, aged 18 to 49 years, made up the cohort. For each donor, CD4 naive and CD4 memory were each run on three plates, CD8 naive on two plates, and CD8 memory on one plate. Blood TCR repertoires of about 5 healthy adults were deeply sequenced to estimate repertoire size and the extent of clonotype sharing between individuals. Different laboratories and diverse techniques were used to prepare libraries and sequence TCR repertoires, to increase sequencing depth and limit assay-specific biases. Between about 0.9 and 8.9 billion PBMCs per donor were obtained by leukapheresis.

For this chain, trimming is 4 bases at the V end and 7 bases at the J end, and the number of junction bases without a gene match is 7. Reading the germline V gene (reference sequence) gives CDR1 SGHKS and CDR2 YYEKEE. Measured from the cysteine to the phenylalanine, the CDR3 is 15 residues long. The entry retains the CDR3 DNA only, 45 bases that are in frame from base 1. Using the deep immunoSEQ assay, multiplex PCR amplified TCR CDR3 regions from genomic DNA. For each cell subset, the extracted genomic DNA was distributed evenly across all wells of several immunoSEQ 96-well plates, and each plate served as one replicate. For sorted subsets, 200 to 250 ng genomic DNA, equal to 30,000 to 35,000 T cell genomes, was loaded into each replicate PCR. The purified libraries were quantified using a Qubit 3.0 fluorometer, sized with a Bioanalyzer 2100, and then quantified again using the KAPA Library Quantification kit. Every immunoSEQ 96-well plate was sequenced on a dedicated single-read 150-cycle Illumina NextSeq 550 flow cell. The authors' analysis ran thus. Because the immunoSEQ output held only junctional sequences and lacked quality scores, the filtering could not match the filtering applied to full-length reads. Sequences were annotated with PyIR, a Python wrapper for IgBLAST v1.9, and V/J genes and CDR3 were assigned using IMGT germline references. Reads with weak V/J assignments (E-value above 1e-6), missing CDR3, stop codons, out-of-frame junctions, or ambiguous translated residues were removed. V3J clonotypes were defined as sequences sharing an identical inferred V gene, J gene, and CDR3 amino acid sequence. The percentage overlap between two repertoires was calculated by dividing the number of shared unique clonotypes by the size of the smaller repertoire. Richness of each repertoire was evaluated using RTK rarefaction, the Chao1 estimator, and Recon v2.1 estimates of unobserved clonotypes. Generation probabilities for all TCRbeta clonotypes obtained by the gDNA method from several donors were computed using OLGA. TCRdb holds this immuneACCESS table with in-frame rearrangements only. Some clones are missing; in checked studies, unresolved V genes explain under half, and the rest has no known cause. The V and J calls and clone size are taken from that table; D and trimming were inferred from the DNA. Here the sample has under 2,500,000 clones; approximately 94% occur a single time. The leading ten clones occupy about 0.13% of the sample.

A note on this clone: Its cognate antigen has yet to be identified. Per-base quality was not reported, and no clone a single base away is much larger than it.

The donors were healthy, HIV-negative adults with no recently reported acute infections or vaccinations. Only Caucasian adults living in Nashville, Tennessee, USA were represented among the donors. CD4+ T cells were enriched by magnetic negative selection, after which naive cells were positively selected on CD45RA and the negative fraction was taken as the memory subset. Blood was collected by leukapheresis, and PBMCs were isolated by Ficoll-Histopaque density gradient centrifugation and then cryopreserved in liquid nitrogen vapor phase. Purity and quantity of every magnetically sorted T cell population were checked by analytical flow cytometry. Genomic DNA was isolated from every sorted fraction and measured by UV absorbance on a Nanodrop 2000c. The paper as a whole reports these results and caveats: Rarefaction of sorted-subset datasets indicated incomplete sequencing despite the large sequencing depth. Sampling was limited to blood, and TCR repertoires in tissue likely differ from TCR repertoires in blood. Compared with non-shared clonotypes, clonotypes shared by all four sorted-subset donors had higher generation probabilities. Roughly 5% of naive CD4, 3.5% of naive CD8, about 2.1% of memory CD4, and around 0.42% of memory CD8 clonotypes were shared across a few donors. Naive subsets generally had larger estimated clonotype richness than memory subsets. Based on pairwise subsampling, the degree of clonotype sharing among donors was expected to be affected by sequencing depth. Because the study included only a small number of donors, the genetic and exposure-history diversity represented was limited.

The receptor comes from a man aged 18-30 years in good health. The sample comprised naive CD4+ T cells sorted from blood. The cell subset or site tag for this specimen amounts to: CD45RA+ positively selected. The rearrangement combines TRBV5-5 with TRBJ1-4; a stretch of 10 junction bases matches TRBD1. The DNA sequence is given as TGTGCCAGCAGCCGCGGGGACAGGGGAACTGAAAAACTGTTTTTT. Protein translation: CASSRGDRGTEKLFF.